This TCR beta chain was captured by sequencing in a study of blood T cell repertoires in COVID-19. About the research overall: In each case, the material was cDNA or gDNA derived from T cells, B-cell-depleted T cells, or PBMCs.

Clones were sequenced by immunoSEQ multiplex PCR, and TCRdb holds only the in-frame ones, with some missing. The data show 430,000 or so clones, about 88% seen once. CDR3 size: 12 residues. With V trimmed by 4 bases and J by 10 bases, 8 bases remained unmatched. Per germline, CDR1 SGDLS and CDR2 YYNGEE. Clinical history as reported by participants underpinned cohort assignment. Exposed participants encountered a COVID-19 case during the 2 weeks preceding study entry. The material sequenced was PBMCs or T cells enriched from blood (not recorded which). The chain joins TRBV9 to TRBJ2-7, with 7 bases aligning to TRBD1. This receptor was taken from a woman aged 18-29 years who had been exposed to COVID-19. CDR3 in DNA: TGTGCCAGCAGCTCCCAGGGGGAGCGTCAGTACTTC. Amino acids: CASSSQGERQYF.